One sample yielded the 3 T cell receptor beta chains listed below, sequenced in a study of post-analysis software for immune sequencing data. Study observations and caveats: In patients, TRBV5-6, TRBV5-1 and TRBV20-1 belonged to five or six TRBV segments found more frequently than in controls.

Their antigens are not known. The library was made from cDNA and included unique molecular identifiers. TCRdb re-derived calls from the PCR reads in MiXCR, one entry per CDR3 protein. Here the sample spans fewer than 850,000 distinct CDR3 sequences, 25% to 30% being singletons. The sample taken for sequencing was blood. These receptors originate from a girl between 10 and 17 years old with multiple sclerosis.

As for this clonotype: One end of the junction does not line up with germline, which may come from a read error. Written as DNA, the CDR3 is TGCGACCAGGCCGGAGCCAAAAACATTCAGTACTTC. This codes for CDQAGAKNIQYF. This chain links TRBV6-1 with TRBJ2-4; D remains unclear. The CDR3 spans 12 residues. Per germline, CDR1 MNHNS and CDR2 SASEGT.

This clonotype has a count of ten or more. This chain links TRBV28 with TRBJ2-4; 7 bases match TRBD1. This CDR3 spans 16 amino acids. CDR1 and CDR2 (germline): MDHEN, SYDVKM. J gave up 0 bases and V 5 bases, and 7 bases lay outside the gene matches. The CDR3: CASSLQGQLAKNIQYF. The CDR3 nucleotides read TGTGCCAGCAGTCTCCAGGGACAGCTAGCCAAAAACATTCAGTACTTC. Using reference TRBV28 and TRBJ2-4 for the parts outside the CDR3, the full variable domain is DVKVTQSSRYLVKRTGEKVFLECVQDMDHENMFWYRQDPGLGLRLIYFSYDVKMKEKGDIPEGYSVSREKKERFSLILESASTNQTSMYLCASSLQGQLAKNIQYFGAGTRLSVL.

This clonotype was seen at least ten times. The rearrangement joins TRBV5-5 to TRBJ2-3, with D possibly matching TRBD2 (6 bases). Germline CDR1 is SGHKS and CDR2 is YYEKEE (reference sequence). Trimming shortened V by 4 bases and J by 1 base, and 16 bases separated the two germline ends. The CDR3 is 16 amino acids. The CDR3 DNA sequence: TGTGCCAGCAGCCCCGTTGGAGGGGCCGGCACAGATACGCAGTATTTT. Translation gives CASSPVGGAGTDTQYF.